This TCR beta chain was captured by sequencing in a study of blood T cell repertoires in COVID-19. Among Cohort 3 donors, those recovered had two negative PCRs, clearance, or symptom resolution. This CDR3 spans 20 amino acids. V was cut by 7 bases and J by 0 bases, with 28 bases left in between. Germline values: CDR1 LNHDA, CDR2 SQIVND (reference sequence). As processed by the authors: From reference gene primer amplification, estimates of nucleated cell counts were derived. Data came from immunoSEQ multiplex PCR; TCRdb stores just in-frame clones and leaves some out. The V and J calls and clone size are taken from that table; D and trimming were inferred from the DNA. The sample includes 300,000 to 350,000 clones, roughly 88% of them seen just once.

This TCR was recovered from a man in his thirties or forties who had recovered from COVID-19. Material: PBMCs or T cells enriched from blood (not recorded which). The rearrangement uses TRBV19 and TRBJ2-1; possibly TRBD2 for D (6 bases). The CDR3 sequence: CASKSPRQAGSPSSYNEQFF. Here the CDR3 DNA reads TGTGCCAGTAAGTCTCCCCGGCAGGCGGGATCCCCGAGCTCCTACAATGAGCAGTTCTTC. Using reference TRBV19 and TRBJ2-1 for the parts outside the CDR3, the full variable domain is DGGITQSPKYLFRKEGQNVTLSCEQNLNHDAMYWYRQDPGQGLRLIYYSQIVNDFQKGDIAEGYSVSREKKESFPLTVTSAQKNPTAFYLCASKSPRQAGSPSSYNEQFFGPGTRLTVL.